The 3 T cell receptor beta chains listed next were all sequenced from one sample in a study of T cell changes during pregnancy in multiple sclerosis. Generated by immunoSEQ multiplex PCR, the TCRdb table keeps only in-frame clones and is missing some. In the table there are more than 60,000 clones, 90% to 95% of which are singletons. Sequences were derived from CD4+ T cells from peripheral blood mononuclear cells, sampled in the third trimester of pregnancy. The source is a female donor in good health, enrolled as a control in a pregnancy study.

V usage is TRBV4-1 and J usage is TRBJ2-3, with TRBD1 identical over 8 bases. Germline CDR1 and CDR2: MGHRA and YSYEKL. The CDR3 is 17 amino acids. Unmatched junction bases numbered 12, after V lost 3 bases and J lost 4 bases. The CDR3 sequence is CASSHGPGQDVADTQYF. CDR3 nucleotides: TGCGCCAGCAGCCATGGACCGGGACAGGACGTTGCAGATACGCAGTATTTT.

V and J are TRBV11-2 and TRBJ1-2; 7 bases map to TRBD1. Trimming at V came to 0 bases and at J to 6 bases, leaving 4 bases not matched to a gene. This CDR3 has 14 residues. Germline V gene data show CDR1 as SGHAT and CDR2 as FQNNGV. This CDR3 is CASSLDRDSHGYTF. CDR3 coding DNA: TGTGCCAGCAGCTTAGATCGGGACAGTCATGGCTACACCTTC. The whole variable domain, remainder taken from reference TRBV11-2 and TRBJ1-2, is EAGVAQSPRYKIIEKRQSVAFWCNPISGHATLYWYQQILGQGPKLLIQFQNNGVVDDSQLPKDRFSAERLKGVDSTLKIQPAKLEDSAVYLCASSLDRDSHGYTFGSGTRLTVV.

The rearrangement joins TRBV28 to TRBJ1-6, with 8 bases fitting TRBD1. Germline-derived CDR1 and CDR2 are MDHEN and SYDVKM. The length of the CDR3 is 14 residues. J lost 7 bases, V lost 7 bases, and 6 bases had no gene match. CDR3 sequence reads: CASNIGQGNSPLHF. Written as DNA, the CDR3 is TGTGCCAGCAACATTGGACAGGGCAATTCACCCCTCCACTTT.